This TCR beta chain emerged from a study of a mutant IDH1 vaccine in newly diagnosed glioma. Overall study context: With temozolomide cycles, or 4-6 weeks after radiotherapy alone, vaccination was started. Former treatment meant radiotherapy, temozolomide, or both; the majority had gotten both. Study outcomes and limitations: Induction of immune responses by the vaccine occurred in about 93% of patients.

Clones were read by immunoSEQ multiplex PCR, and TCRdb kept only the in-frame ones, dropping some. Of around 80,000 clones listed, more than 80% are singletons. Time point described: week 23, last vaccination. In the vaccine, a single dose held 300 ug of the mutant IDH1 20-mer peptide, along with topical imiquimod. In every donor, the tumor was a new WHO grade 3 or 4 IDH1-mutant, ATRX-lost astrocytoma. The CDR3 length is 13 residues. V lost 3 bases and J lost 6, with 11 bases in between. Germline CDR1 reads MNHEY; CDR2 reads SMNVEV (reference sequence). For this clone: Its antigen remains unknown.

Here the sequenced sample was PBMCs, taken from a glioma patient whose treatment included an IDH1 peptide vaccine. This chain connects TRBV27 to TRBJ1-1; maybe TRBD1 (6 bases). The TCR comes from a woman in her forties or fifties with glioma. The CDR3 nucleotides read TGTGCCAGCAGTTTCGGGGAGGGGGCTGAAGCTTTCTTT. It yields the protein CASSFGEGAEAFF.